This TCR beta chain originates from a study of CD8+CD57+ T cells in acquired aplastic anemia. Study summary: Mean yield of DNA from sorted CD4+ and CD8+ cells was approximately 3 ug.

CDR1 and CDR2 from the germline V gene are SGHRS and YFSETQ. V was pared by 0 bases and J by 7 bases, with 6 bases of the junction left unmatched. The CDR3 consists of 15 residues. In the case of this clonotype: Antigen unknown.

Study-wide points: Patients and controls shared roughly 30 CD8+ CDR3 sequences, which appeared highly expressed in patients and within their immunodominant clones.

Genomic DNA constituted the template upon which TCR beta VDJ and CDR3 profiling was performed. Via MiXCR, TCRdb re-called the reads, giving one row per CDR3 protein. The sample includes 200,000 to 250,000 distinct CDR3 sequences, about 60% seen only once; the top ten take around 50%. The patients chosen for sequencing had shown expansion of CD8+CD57+ cells (detected by flow cytometry). Diagnosis of severe acquired aplastic anemia applied to all patients. Among the patients, none had received any therapy at the time of blood sampling. This TCR derives from a human donor with aplastic anemia. The sequenced material came from sorted CD4+, CD8+, or CD8+CD57+ T cells (not recorded which) from PBMCs. This chain uses TRBV5-1 with TRBJ1-4; 7 nucleotides line up with TRBD1. The CDR3 region has the DNA TGCGCCAGCAGCTTGGCCGGGTCAGGGGGTGAAAAACTGTTTTTT. Amino acid sequence: CASSLAGSGGEKLFF.